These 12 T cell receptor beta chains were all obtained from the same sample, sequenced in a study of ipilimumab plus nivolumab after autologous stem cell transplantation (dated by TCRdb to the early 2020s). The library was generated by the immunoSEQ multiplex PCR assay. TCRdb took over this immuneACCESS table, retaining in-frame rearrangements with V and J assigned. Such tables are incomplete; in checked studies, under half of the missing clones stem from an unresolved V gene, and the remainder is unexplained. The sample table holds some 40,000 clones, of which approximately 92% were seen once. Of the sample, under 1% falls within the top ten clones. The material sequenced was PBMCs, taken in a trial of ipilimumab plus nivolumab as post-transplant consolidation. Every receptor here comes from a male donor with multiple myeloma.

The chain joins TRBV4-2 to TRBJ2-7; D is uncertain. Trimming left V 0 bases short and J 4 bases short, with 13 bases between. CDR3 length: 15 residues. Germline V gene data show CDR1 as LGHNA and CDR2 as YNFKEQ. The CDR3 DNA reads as TGTGCCAGCAGCCAAGATCGCCGCAAATTATACGAGCAGTACTTC. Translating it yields CASSQDRRKLYEQYF.

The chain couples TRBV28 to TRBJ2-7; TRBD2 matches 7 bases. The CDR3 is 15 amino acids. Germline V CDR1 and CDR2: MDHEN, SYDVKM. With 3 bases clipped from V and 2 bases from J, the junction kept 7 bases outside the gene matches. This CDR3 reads CASSFSSSGTYEQYF. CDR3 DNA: TGTGCCAGCAGTTTCTCGTCTAGCGGAACCTACGAGCAGTACTTC.

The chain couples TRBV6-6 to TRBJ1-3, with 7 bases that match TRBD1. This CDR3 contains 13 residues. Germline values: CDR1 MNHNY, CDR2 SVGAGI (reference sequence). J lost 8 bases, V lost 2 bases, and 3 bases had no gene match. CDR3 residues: CASSYDRVHTIYF. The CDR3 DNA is TGTGCCAGCAGTTACGACAGGGTGCACACCATATATTTT.

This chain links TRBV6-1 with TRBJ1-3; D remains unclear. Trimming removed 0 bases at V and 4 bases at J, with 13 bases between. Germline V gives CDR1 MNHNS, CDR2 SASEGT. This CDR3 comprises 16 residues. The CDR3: CASSEAGRSRGNTIYF. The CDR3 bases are TGTGCCAGCAGTGAAGCAGGGAGGTCGAGAGGAAACACCATATATTTT.

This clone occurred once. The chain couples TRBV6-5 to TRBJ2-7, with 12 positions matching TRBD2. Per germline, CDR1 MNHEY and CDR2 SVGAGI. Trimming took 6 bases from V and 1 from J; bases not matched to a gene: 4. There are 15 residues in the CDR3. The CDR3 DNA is TGTGCCAGCAGCCCACTAGCGGGGGGATCCTACGAGCAGTACTTC. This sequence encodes CASSPLAGGSYEQYF.

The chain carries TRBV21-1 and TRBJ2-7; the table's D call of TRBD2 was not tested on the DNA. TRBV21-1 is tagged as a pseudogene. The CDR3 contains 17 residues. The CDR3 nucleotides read TGTGCCAGCAGCAGGGGGGTTTTGTGGGACTTGTATTACGAGCAGTACTTC. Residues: CASSRGVLWDLYYEQYF.

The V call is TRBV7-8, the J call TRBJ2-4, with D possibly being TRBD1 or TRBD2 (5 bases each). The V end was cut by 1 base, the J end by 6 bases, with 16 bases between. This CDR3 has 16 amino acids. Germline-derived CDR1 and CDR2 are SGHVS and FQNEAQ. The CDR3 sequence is CASSLEVPRAGNIQYF. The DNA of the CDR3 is TGTGCCAGCAGCTTAGAGGTTCCCAGGGCGGGAAACATTCAGTACTTC. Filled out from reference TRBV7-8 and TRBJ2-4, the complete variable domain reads GAGVSQSPRYKVAKRGQDVALRCDPISGHVSLFWYQQALGQGPEFLTYFQNEAQLDKSGLPSDRFFAERPEGSVSTLKIQRTQQEDSAVYLCASSLEVPRAGNIQYFGAGTRLSVL.

The DNA for the CDR3 is TGTGCCAGCAGCTTAGAGACCCAGTACTTC. Its translation: CASSLETQYF. The V call is TRBV7-8, the J call TRBJ2-5; D gene uncertain. CDR1 and CDR2 (germline): SGHVS, FQNEAQ. The CDR3 length is 10 residues. V was cut by 1 base and J by 6 bases, with 0 bases left in between.

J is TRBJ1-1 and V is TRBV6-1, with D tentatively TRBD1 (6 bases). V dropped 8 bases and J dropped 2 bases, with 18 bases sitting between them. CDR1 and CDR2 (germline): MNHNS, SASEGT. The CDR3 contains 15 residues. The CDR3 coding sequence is TGTGCCAGCGGCCCCACCGGACAGACTAACACTGAAGCTTTCTTT. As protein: CASGPTGQTNTEAFF.

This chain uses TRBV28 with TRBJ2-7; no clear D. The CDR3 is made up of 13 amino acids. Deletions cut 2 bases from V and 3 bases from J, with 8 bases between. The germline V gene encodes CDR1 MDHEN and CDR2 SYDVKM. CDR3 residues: CASSLRLNYEQYF. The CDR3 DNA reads TGTGCCAGCAGTTTAAGACTCAACTACGAGCAGTACTTC.

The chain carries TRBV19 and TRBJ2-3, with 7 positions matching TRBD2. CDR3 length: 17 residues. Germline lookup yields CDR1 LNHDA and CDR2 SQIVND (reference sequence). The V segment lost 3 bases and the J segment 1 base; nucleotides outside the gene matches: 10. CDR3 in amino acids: CASSMGSSGSRTDTQYF. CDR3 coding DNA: TGTGCCAGTAGTATGGGCTCTAGCGGATCACGCACAGATACGCAGTATTTT.

The CDR3 nucleotides are TGTGCCACCCTAGCGGGGGAGGGGAATGAGCAGTTCTTC. It is translated as CATLAGEGNEQFF. The chain couples TRBV2 to TRBJ2-1; TRBD2 aligns across 10 bases. The germline V gene encodes CDR1 SNHLY and CDR2 FYNNEI. The ends lost 10 bases at V and 7 bases at J; junction bases unmatched: 7. This CDR3 is built from 13 residues.